These 14 T cell receptor beta chains were sequenced from one sample in a study of T cells in Graves' hyperthyroidism and ophthalmopathy. RNA transcripts served as the template for amplifying TCR beta CDR3 regions. Using the HTBI primer set, a first-round RT-PCR was run on the TCR CDR3. MiXCR, run by TCRdb on the multiplex PCR reads, gives a single entry per CDR3 protein. Of 340,000 or so distinct CDR3 sequences listed, 21% are singletons. The sequenced sample was blood. The receptors here all came from a woman between 45 and 65 years old with Graves' hyperthyroidism.

This clonotype was counted many times. The chain couples TRBV29-1 to TRBJ2-1, with unresolved D. This CDR3 is built from 11 residues. Germline values: CDR1 SQVTM, CDR2 ANQGSEA. The V end lost 4 bases, the J end lost 4 bases, and 5 bases lay between the germline ends. The CDR3 loop is CSVGAYNEQFF. The DNA for the CDR3 is TGCAGCGTTGGCGCTTACAATGAGCAGTTCTTC.

This clonotype has a handful of counts. This chain connects TRBV6-1 to TRBJ2-4, with D unclear. Trimming removed 7 bases from V and 8 bases from J, with 9 bases in between. The CDR3 extends over 11 amino acids. CDR1 and CDR2 from the germline V gene are MNHNS and SASEGT. The CDR3 protein is CASIGLDIQYF. The CDR3, as DNA: TGTGCCAGCATTGGGCTAGACATTCAGTACTTC.

The chain has TRBV2 and TRBJ1-1; D is perhaps TRBD1 (6 bases). The length of the CDR3 is 12 residues. The germline gives CDR1 SNHLY, CDR2 FYNNEI. V gave up 6 bases and J gave up 12 bases, with 17 bases separating them. The CDR3 here is CASSRKGQGTFF. CDR3 coding DNA: TGTGCCAGCAGCCGAAAGGGGCAGGGGACTTTCTTT.

This clonotype came up many times. This chain connects TRBV5-1 to TRBJ2-7; possibly TRBD2 for D (5 bases). Trimming pared 4 bases from V and 0 bases from J, leaving 14 bases between. The germline V gene encodes CDR1 SGHRS and CDR2 YFSETQ. The CDR3 is 15 amino acids. The CDR3 nucleotides read TGCGCCAGCAGCCGTGAGGGAATCAGCTCCTACGAGCAGTACTTC. This codes for CASSREGISSYEQYF.

The sample holds many counts of this clonotype. The chain links TRBV11-1 to TRBJ2-3; the D is unclear. The CDR3 is made up of 13 amino acids. V dropped 1 base and J dropped 11 bases, with 13 bases sitting between them. The germline V gene has CDR1 SGHAT and CDR2 FQDESV (reference sequence). The CDR3 sequence is CASSLVPDEGQYF. CDR3 nucleotides: TGTGCCAGCAGCTTAGTCCCGGACGAAGGGCAGTATTTT. Complete variable domain (other parts from reference TRBV11-1 and TRBJ2-3): EAEVAQSPRYKITEKSQAVAFWCDPISGHATLYWYRQILGQGPELLVQFQDESVVDDSQLPKDRFSAERLKGVDSTLKIQPAELGDSAMYLCASSLVPDEGQYFGPGTRLTVL.

In its sample, this clonotype was seen many times. J is TRBJ1-5 and V is TRBV27; D is uncertain. Germline V gene lookup returns CDR1 MNHEY and CDR2 SMNVEV (reference sequence). The CDR3 length is 14 residues. Trimming shortened V by 2 bases and J by 2 bases, and 7 bases separated the two germline ends. In DNA, the CDR3 is TGTGCCAGCAGTTTAAATTTCCGCAATCAGCCCCAGCATTTT. It yields the protein CASSLNFRNQPQHF.

This clonotype was observed at least ten times. This chain joins TRBV27 and TRBJ1-2; 12 nucleotides agree with TRBD1. The V gene's germline CDR1 is MNHEY and CDR2 SMNVEV (reference sequence). V was clipped by 6 bases and J by 8 bases; unmatched bases: 7. CDR3 size: 14 residues. CDR3 region: CASSNQGTGGGYTF. The CDR3 bases are TGTGCCAGCAGCAATCAGGGGACAGGGGGCGGCTACACCTTC.

This clonotype has a count of ten or more. The CDR3, as DNA: TGTGCCAGCAGTCTCCCGACGGATACCTACGAGCAGTACTTC. The encoded protein is CASSLPTDTYEQYF. The V call is TRBV28, the J call TRBJ2-7, with unresolved D. V was cut by 5 bases and J by 2 bases, with 13 bases left in between. The V gene's germline CDR1 is MDHEN and CDR2 SYDVKM. The CDR3 has 14 residues.

V usage is TRBV24-1 and J usage is TRBJ2-7; either TRBD1 or TRBD2 may supply D (5 bases each). Germline-derived CDR1 and CDR2 are KGHDR and SFDVKD. The germline V and J ends were trimmed by 3 bases and 2 bases, with 16 bases remaining between them. The CDR3 sequence is 16 residues long. The CDR3 is CATSDGDRQGPYEQYF. The CDR3 region has the DNA TGTGCCACCAGTGATGGGGACCGGCAGGGACCCTACGAGCAGTACTTC.

This clonotype was recorded a few times. A much larger clone lies one base from this, so it may be a read error. The CDR3 region has the DNA TGTGCCAGCAGTTCTTCTGGGATCCCTAATGAGCAGTTCTTC. Amino acids: CASSSSGIPNEQFF. This chain links TRBV28 with TRBJ2-1; D is unresolved. The length of the CDR3 is 14 residues. Trimming left V 4 bases short and J 7 bases short, with 14 bases between. The germline CDR1 and CDR2 sequences are MDHEN and SYDVKM.

In this sample, this clonotype turned up a few times. The DNA for the CDR3 is TGCGCCAGCAGCCAAACTACGGCGGGGGATCAGCCCCAGCATTTT. Protein sequence: CASSQTTAGDQPQHF. This chain uses TRBV4-1 with TRBJ1-5; perhaps TRBD1 as D (5 bases). This CDR3 has 15 residues. The germline CDR1 and CDR2 sequences are MGHRA and YSYEKL. Trimming stripped 2 bases from V and 5 bases from J, with 13 bases between.

This clonotype was observed at least ten times. In nucleotides, the CDR3 is TGTGCCAGCAGCTCGAGGACGGCTAACACTGAAGCTTTCTTT. Translating it yields CASSSRTANTEAFF. V and J are TRBV7-2 and TRBJ1-1; D not resolved. Trimming pared 4 bases from V and 2 bases from J, leaving 11 bases between. Germline CDR1 is SGHTA and CDR2 is FQGNSA. This CDR3 has 14 amino acids.

The chain is built from TRBV9 and TRBJ2-7, with TRBD1 matching over 9 bases. Trimming cost V 4 bases and J 3 bases; bases outside gene matches: 8. Germline V lookup: CDR1 SGDLS, CDR2 YYNGEE. The CDR3 spans 15 residues. Written as DNA, the CDR3 is TGTGCCAGCAGCTCAGGGACAGGGCCCTTCTACGAGCAGTACTTC. Its translation is CASSSGTGPFYEQYF.

This clonotype appeared a few times. The J gene is TRBJ1-5, the V gene TRBV10-2, with D hard to call. The V end was cut by 4 bases, the J end by 7 bases, with 11 bases between. CDR3 size: 13 residues. CDR1 WSHSY and CDR2 SAAADI come from the germline V gene. The CDR3 sequence is CASSVSNGQPQHF. CDR3 bases: TGCGCCAGCAGTGTATCCAATGGGCAGCCCCAGCATTTT.